The rows below give T cell receptor beta chains drawn from one sample of a study of shared clonotypes between healthy human individuals. Sequencing used immunoSEQ multiplex PCR; TCRdb keeps in-frame clones, though not all of them. Here the sample spans some 2,500,000 clones, around 92% being singletons. Source material: naive CD4+ T cells from PBMCs. The receptors shown here come from a man younger than 35 in good health. Some clones in this sample may be carry-over from other donors' samples. The CDR3 runs from the conserved cysteine through the conserved F or W. Some rows mark clone size as missing; the rest say once, few, many or name a class of expanded clone.

cdr3_aa j_call v_call clone_size
CASSLEVRGAYGYTF TRBJ1-2 TRBV5-1 -
CASSRWPDRGDEQFF TRBJ2-1 TRBV5-8 -
CASSYSRGQDGYTF TRBJ1-2 TRBV6-6 -
CASSSDRTSGLHTDTQYF TRBJ2-3 TRBV11-2 -
CAWSKRGGNSPLHF TRBJ1-6 TRBV30 -
CASSFSPETQYF TRBJ2-5 TRBV7-2 -
CASSPTRDTPFEKLFF TRBJ1-4 TRBV28 -
CASSPKGNTEAFF TRBJ1-1 TRBV18 few
CSAWRAGLGNGYTF TRBJ1-2 TRBV29-1 once
CASSGGLRYNEQFF TRBJ2-1 TRBV5-1 once
CASSSWATTSTDTQYF TRBJ2-3 TRBV28 -
CASSQDLRLSEAFF TRBJ1-1 TRBV14 few
CASSFGRDYNEQFF TRBJ2-1 TRBV27 -
CASSLGRQYNEKLFF TRBJ1-4 TRBV25-1 -
CASGSVHTDTQYF TRBJ2-3 TRBV6-6 -
CASSDHPPGNTEAFF TRBJ1-1 TRBV6-1 once
CASSLDLRYRSTDTQYF TRBJ2-3 TRBV11-2 once
CASSLNTAVSTIYF TRBJ1-3 TRBV5-6 -
CASSPGTAANYGYTF TRBJ1-2 TRBV28 -
CASSVGQISTDTQYF TRBJ2-3 TRBV19 -
CASSLVAPAYEQYF - TRBV11-2 -
CATSREAAGREQFF TRBJ2-1 TRBV15 -
CASSQRVTYGYTF TRBJ1-2 TRBV5-5 -
CASSFGDRASGNTIYF TRBJ1-3 TRBV5-1 once
CASSLLGRGAYTGELFF TRBJ2-2 TRBV5-6 once
CASSRSGTPGDTQYF TRBJ2-3 TRBV5-1 -
CASSLGTPGEKLFF TRBJ1-4 TRBV5-1 -
CASSQGLAGISYNEQFF TRBJ2-1 TRBV5-6 -
CASSFRLAGVSEQYF TRBJ2-7 TRBV27 -
CASSSTPGRIEAFF TRBJ1-1 TRBV19 -
CAWNAGRPGTEAFF TRBJ1-1 TRBV30 few
CASSQFKASGSGANVLTF TRBJ2-6 TRBV14 -
CASSQSGGANQPQHF TRBJ1-5 TRBV16 -
CASSQEPLRSGYTF TRBJ1-2 TRBV4-3 -
CATLGTGVELFF TRBJ2-2 TRBV2 -
CASTEGGAGTFDGYTF TRBJ1-2 TRBV2 -